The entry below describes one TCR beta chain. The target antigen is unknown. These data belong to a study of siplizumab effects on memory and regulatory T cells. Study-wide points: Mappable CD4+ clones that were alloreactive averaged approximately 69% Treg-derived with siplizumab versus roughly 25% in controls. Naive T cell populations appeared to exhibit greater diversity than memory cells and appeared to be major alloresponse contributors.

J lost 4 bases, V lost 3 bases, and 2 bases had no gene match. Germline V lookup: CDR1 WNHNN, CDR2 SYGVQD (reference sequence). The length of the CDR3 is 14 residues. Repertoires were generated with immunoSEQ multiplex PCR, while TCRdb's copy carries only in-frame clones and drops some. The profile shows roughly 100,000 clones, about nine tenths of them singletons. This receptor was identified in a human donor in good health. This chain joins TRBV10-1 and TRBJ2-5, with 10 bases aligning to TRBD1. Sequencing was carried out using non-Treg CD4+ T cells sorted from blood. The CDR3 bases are TGCGCCAGCAGTGAATGGGACAGGGGAGAGACCCAGTACTTC. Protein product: CASSEWDRGETQYF.